The rows below give T cell receptor beta chains drawn from one sample of a study of Graves' ophthalmopathy and Graves' hyperthyroidism. Each CDR3 protein gets one entry after TCRdb re-called the multiplex PCR reads with MiXCR. The sample records about 57,000 distinct CDR3 sequences, about half being singletons. Specimen: peripheral blood. The receptors derive from an adult woman with Graves' ophthalmopathy. Both conserved end residues are part of each CDR3. The order of the fields is clone size, D gene, J gene, V gene, CDR3 protein, CDR3 DNA. The D gene is left open where the match is weak. For some rows the clone size is stated as once, few or many, or as a class when expanded; others skip it.

abundance: many
d_gene: .
j_gene: TRBJ1-5
v_gene: TRBV28
CDR3aa: CASSFATGNQPQHF
CDR3nt: TGTGCCAGCAGTTTCGCGACAGGCAATCAGCCCCAGCATTTT

abundance: many
d_gene: .
j_gene: TRBJ2-6
v_gene: TRBV19
CDR3aa: CASSTGDGANVLTF
CDR3nt: TGTGCCAGTAGTACAGGGGACGGGGCCAACGTCCTGACTTTC

abundance: few
d_gene: TRBD1
j_gene: TRBJ2-2
v_gene: TRBV28
CDR3aa: CASSRHETGIVAGELFF
CDR3nt: TGTGCCAGCAGTCGCCACGAGACAGGGATCGTGGCCGGGGAGCTGTTTTTT

abundance: many
d_gene: TRBD1
j_gene: TRBJ2-2
v_gene: TRBV14
CDR3aa: CASSHPGTGGSTGELFF
CDR3nt: TGTGCCAGCAGCCACCCCGGGACAGGGGGTTCAACCGGGGAGCTGTTTTTT

abundance: .
d_gene: .
j_gene: TRBJ1-2
v_gene: TRBV7-2
CDR3aa: CASSLGEGADGYTF
CDR3nt: TGTGCCAGCAGCTTAGGTGAGGGAGCGGATGGCTACACCTTC

abundance: .
d_gene: .
j_gene: TRBJ2-7
v_gene: TRBV5-8
CDR3aa: CASSLVGTERYEQYF
CDR3nt: TGTGCCAGCAGCTTGGTCGGGACGGAGAGGTACGAGCAGTACTTC

abundance: .
d_gene: TRBD1
j_gene: TRBJ2-3
v_gene: TRBV20-1
CDR3aa: CSASGTGGYMQYF
CDR3nt: TGCAGTGCTAGTGGGACAGGGGGCTATATGCAGTATTTT

abundance: .
d_gene: .
j_gene: TRBJ1-1
v_gene: TRBV4-1
CDR3aa: CARSQEPLNTEAFF
CDR3nt: TGCGCCAGGAGCCAAGAACCGCTGAACACTGAAGCTTTCTTT

abundance: .
d_gene: .
j_gene: TRBJ2-5
v_gene: TRBV6-5
CDR3aa: CASSYSTRGGETQYF
CDR3nt: TGTGCCAGCAGTTACTCGACCAGGGGAGGGGAGACCCAGTACTTC

abundance: many
d_gene: .
j_gene: TRBJ2-7
v_gene: TRBV19
CDR3aa: CASPAGGYEQYF
CDR3nt: TGTGCCAGTCCCGCTGGGGGCTACGAGCAGTACTTC

abundance: .
d_gene: .
j_gene: TRBJ1-2
v_gene: TRBV11-2
CDR3aa: CASSSRGYGYTF
CDR3nt: TGTGCCAGCAGCTCAAGGGGGTATGGCTACACCTTC

abundance: few
d_gene: TRBD1
j_gene: TRBJ2-5
v_gene: TRBV18
CDR3aa: CASSPTGVQETQYF
CDR3nt: TGTGCCAGCTCTCCTACAGGGGTTCAAGAGACCCAGTACTTC

abundance: many
d_gene: .
j_gene: TRBJ2-1
v_gene: TRBV5-8
CDR3aa: CASSLYRADNEQFF
CDR3nt: TGTGCCAGCAGCTTGTACAGGGCGGACAATGAGCAGTTCTTC

abundance: .
d_gene: TRBD2
j_gene: TRBJ2-7
v_gene: TRBV15
CDR3aa: CATSSFTSGSAYEQYF
CDR3nt: TGTGCCACCAGCAGCTTTACTAGCGGGAGTGCCTACGAGCAGTACTTC

abundance: many
d_gene: .
j_gene: TRBJ2-2
v_gene: TRBV5-1
CDR3aa: CASSLAPGGGTNTGELFF
CDR3nt: TGCGCCAGCAGCTTGGCTCCCGGAGGGGGGACGAACACCGGGGAGCTGTTTTTT

abundance: .
d_gene: .
j_gene: TRBJ2-6
v_gene: TRBV20-1
CDR3aa: CSARSGAGANVLTF
CDR3nt: TGCAGTGCTAGATCGGGGGCTGGGGCCAACGTCCTGACTTTC

abundance: many
d_gene: TRBD1
j_gene: TRBJ1-5
v_gene: TRBV12-3/TRBV12-4
CDR3aa: CASSPGAGGGQPQHF
CDR3nt: TGTGCCAGCAGCCCAGGGGCAGGGGGCGGTCAGCCCCAGCATTTT

abundance: .
d_gene: .
j_gene: TRBJ2-5
v_gene: TRBV11-2
CDR3aa: CASSLGRAGETQYF
CDR3nt: TGTGCCAGCAGCTTAGGGCGGGCCGGGGAGACCCAGTACTTC

abundance: .
d_gene: TRBD2
j_gene: TRBJ2-1
v_gene: TRBV7-7
CDR3aa: CASSSFAGLANEQFF
CDR3nt: TGTGCTAGCAGCTCCTTCGCGGGACTAGCGAATGAGCAGTTCTTC

abundance: .
d_gene: .
j_gene: TRBJ2-1
v_gene: TRBV25-1
CDR3aa: CASPGVSYNEQFF
CDR3nt: TGTGCCAGCCCCGGGGTATCCTACAATGAGCAGTTCTTC

abundance: many
d_gene: TRBD2
j_gene: TRBJ2-5
v_gene: TRBV20-1
CDR3aa: CSASGLAGEYQETQYF
CDR3nt: TGCAGTGCTAGCGGACTAGCGGGGGAGTACCAAGAGACCCAGTACTTC

abundance: .
d_gene: .
j_gene: TRBJ1-2
v_gene: TRBV7-3
CDR3aa: CASSTGGADYGYTF
CDR3nt: TGTGCCAGCAGCACGGGGGGGGCGGACTATGGCTACACCTTC

abundance: .
d_gene: .
j_gene: TRBJ2-5
v_gene: TRBV7-2
CDR3aa: CASSLGGQYF
CDR3nt: TGTGCCAGCAGCTTAGGGGGCCAGTACTTC

abundance: .
d_gene: TRBD1
j_gene: TRBJ1-2
v_gene: TRBV12-3/TRBV12-4
CDR3aa: CASTRQGNYGYTF
CDR3nt: TGTGCCAGTACCAGACAGGGTAACTATGGCTACACCTTC

abundance: many
d_gene: TRBD2
j_gene: TRBJ2-2
v_gene: TRBV6-7
CDR3aa: CASSYPGSGDNTGELFF
CDR3nt: TGTGCCAGCAGTTACCCCGGGAGCGGGGATAACACCGGGGAGCTGTTTTTT

abundance: many
d_gene: .
j_gene: TRBJ1-1
v_gene: TRBV2
CDR3aa: CARGTISSRDTEAFF
CDR3nt: TGTGCCAGAGGGACAATCTCTTCCCGGGACACTGAAGCTTTCTTT

abundance: many
d_gene: .
j_gene: TRBJ2-7
v_gene: TRBV20-1
CDR3aa: CSARPYTSYEQYF
CDR3nt: TGCAGTGCCAGGCCTTACACTTCCTACGAGCAGTACTTC

abundance: .
d_gene: .
j_gene: TRBJ2-1
v_gene: TRBV25-1
CDR3aa: CASSARDKEGGHNEQFF
CDR3nt: TGTGCCAGCAGTGCTAGAGATAAGGAGGGAGGCCACAATGAGCAGTTCTTC

abundance: .
d_gene: .
j_gene: TRBJ2-7
v_gene: TRBV11-2
CDR3aa: CASSLLAGLTYEQYF
CDR3nt: TGTGCCAGCAGCTTATTGGCAGGGTTGACCTACGAGCAGTACTTC

abundance: .
d_gene: TRBD2
j_gene: TRBJ2-1
v_gene: TRBV7-3
CDR3aa: CASSSLAGTLNEQFF
CDR3nt: TGTGCCAGCAGTTCCCTAGCGGGAACCCTCAATGAGCAGTTCTTC

abundance: .
d_gene: .
j_gene: TRBJ2-1
v_gene: TRBV9
CDR3aa: CASSVPPEYSEQCF
CDR3nt: TGTGCCAGCAGCGTCCCCCCAGAATACAGTGAGCAGTGCTTC

abundance: .
d_gene: .
j_gene: TRBJ1-1
v_gene: TRBV6-1
CDR3aa: CASSEGGGRTEAFF
CDR3nt: TGTGCCAGCAGTGAAGGTGGGGGAAGGACTGAAGCTTTCTTT

abundance: .
d_gene: .
j_gene: TRBJ2-5
v_gene: TRBV7-2
CDR3aa: CDSSLEAVGSLETQYF
CDR3nt: TGTGACAGCAGCTTAGAAGCGGTAGGATCCCTGGAGACCCAGTACTTC

abundance: .
d_gene: .
j_gene: TRBJ2-3
v_gene: TRBV28
CDR3aa: CVSSAGTPTDTQYF
CDR3nt: TGTGTCAGCAGTGCCGGGACCCCCACAGATACGCAGTATTTT

abundance: many
d_gene: .
j_gene: TRBJ2-7
v_gene: TRBV5-6
CDR3aa: CASSFTSLAEQYF
CDR3nt: TGTGCCAGCAGCTTCACTAGCTTAGCCGAGCAGTACTTC